A selection of T cell receptor beta chains follows, all from one sample in a study of T cell responses to AZD1222 COVID-19 vaccine. The method was immunoSEQ multiplex PCR; TCRdb's version includes in-frame clones alone and lacks a portion of them. The repertoire holds roughly 42,000 clones, with around three quarters as singletons. The sample here was peripheral blood, taken on day 0 of AZD1222 vaccination. The receptors stem from an adult in good health. CDR3s include the opening cysteine and the closing phenylalanine or tryptophan. D genes are given only for firm matches. Not all rows give a size; the values are once, few, many and, for expanded clones, a class.

J gene,D gene,V gene,clone size,CDR3 protein,CDR3 DNA
TRBJ1-5,.,TRBV6-5,.,CASSYSGGNQPQHF,TGTGCCAGCAGTTACTCAGGGGGGAATCAGCCCCAGCATTTT
TRBJ2-7,.,TRBV3-1/TRBV3-2,once,CASSQYSGYEQYF,TGTGCCAGCAGCCAATATAGCGGCTACGAGCAGTACTTC
TRBJ2-3,TRBD2,TRBV3-1/TRBV3-2,.,CASSQDRAGNTDTQYF,TGTGCCAGCAGCCAAGACCGAGCGGGGAACACAGATACGCAGTATTTT
TRBJ2-1,.,TRBV11-3,.,CASSLGVRGPGQFF,TGTGCCAGCAGCTTAGGTGTGAGGGGTCCTGGGCAGTTCTTC
TRBJ2-7,TRBD1,TRBV7-6,.,CASSLGQGGIGEQYF,TGTGCCAGCAGCTTAGGCCAAGGGGGCATCGGGGAGCAGTACTTC
TRBJ1-5,.,TRBV19,.,CASSITYQPQHF,TGTGCCAGTAGTATTACCTATCAGCCCCAGCATTTT
TRBJ2-7,TRBD2,TRBV20-1,.,CSASAAGAPSREQYF,TGCAGTGCTAGTGCAGCGGGGGCTCCCTCGCGTGAGCAGTACTTC
TRBJ1-1,.,TRBV28,.,CATKTGHTEAFF,TGTGCCACCAAGACAGGACACACTGAAGCTTTCTTT
TRBJ1-2,.,TRBV4-3,.,CASSQESGRSGYTF,TGCGCCAGCAGCCAAGAGTCGGGACGGAGTGGCTACACCTTC
TRBJ2-1,.,TRBV7-8,.,CASSLYMGTNNEQFF,TGTGCCAGCAGCTTATACATGGGAACCAACAATGAGCAGTTCTTC
TRBJ1-1,.,TRBV7-2,.,CASRPTTIGTEAFF,TGTGCCAGCAGACCTACCACCATAGGCACTGAAGCTTTCTTT
TRBJ1-4,TRBD1,TRBV5-4,.,CASSLGGGTDEKLFF,TGTGCCAGCAGCTTGGGCGGCGGGACAGATGAAAAACTGTTTTTT